This TCR beta chain was identified during a study of T-cell reconstitution after alpha-beta-depleted transplantation in children. The CDR3 totals 16 residues. Trimming removed 6 bases from V and 2 bases from J; junction bases left unmatched: 13. Germline V gene data show CDR1 as SGHRS and CDR2 as YFSETQ. Unique molecular identifiers were used to barcode this TCRbeta library. MiXCR, run by TCRdb on the PCR reads, gives a single entry per CDR3 protein. The sample records 490,000 or so distinct CDR3 sequences, under 15% being singletons. This clonotype appeared many times. The specimen was PBMCs from the stem cell graft donor, collected from the stem cell graft. The gene calls are TRBV5-1 and TRBJ2-7; 8 nucleotides align to TRBD2. The origin of this receptor is a human donor who donated a stem cell graft to a child with combined immunodeficiency. CDR3 sequence (DNA): TGCGCCAGCACGACATTAGCGGGAAGCGCAACCTACGAGCAGTACTTC. This encodes CASTTLAGSATYEQYF.